The clone carrying this T cell receptor beta chain was seen a single time. The antigen is not known. This entry is derived from a study of T cell responses to AZD1222 COVID-19 vaccine. Findings and caveats of the study: Repertoires in all cases were sampled only once the peak T cell response had passed. Elevations in Spike-specific TCR breadth and depth followed administration of two AZD1222 doses. The study found vaccine-associated CD4 TCRs spanning spike, dominant at 160-218 and 743-854.

The CDR3 length is 14 residues. V dropped 4 bases and J dropped 5 bases, with 15 bases sitting between them. CDR1 and CDR2 from the germline V gene are WSHSY and SAAADI. The repertoire was sequenced with immunoSEQ multiplex PCR; TCRdb's copy has only in-frame clones and lacks some. The sample shows 120,000 or so clones, approximately 90% of them seen only once. Second-dose intervals of approximately 4 or approximately 12 weeks were pooled. The material sequenced was peripheral blood, taken 28 days after the second AZD1222 dose. This chain uses TRBV10-2 with TRBJ2-7; D is unclear. This TCR derives from an adult who received the AZD1222 COVID-19 vaccine. The CDR3 DNA is TGCGCCAGCAGTGGGACCCGGTTTGCGGACGAGCAGTACTTC. Translating it yields CASSGTRFADEQYF.